The 28 T cell receptor beta chains given below trace back to one sample, sequenced in a study of T cells in localized non-small cell lung cancer. Profiled with immunoSEQ multiplex PCR; TCRdb holds only in-frame clones, not every one. This table has some 10,000 clones, around 83% appearing once. The sample here was peripheral blood, taken before any cancer treatment. All receptors derive from a male donor older than 55 with stage III lung adenocarcinoma.

V is TRBV7-3 and J is TRBJ2-3, with TRBD2 identical over 8 bases. The CDR3 has 15 amino acids. CDR1 SGHTA and CDR2 FQGTGA come from the germline V gene. Losses at the gene ends were 2 bases for V and 6 bases for J; bases not matched to a gene: 7. As DNA, the CDR3 is TGTGCCAGCAGCTTAGCGGGGGGCTTTACGGATACGCAGTATTTT. It codes for CASSLAGGFTDTQYF.

The V call is TRBV28, the J call TRBJ1-4, with TRBD1 identical over 9 bases. Per the germline V gene, CDR1 is MDHEN and CDR2 is SYDVKM. This CDR3 contains 14 residues. The V and J ends lost 2 bases and 10 bases, in that order; junction bases with no gene match: 5. The CDR3 sequence: CASSLGTGRGKLFF. The DNA for the CDR3 is TGTGCCAGCAGTTTAGGGACAGGGAGGGGAAAACTGTTTTTT.

This chain connects TRBV19 to TRBJ2-7, with D perhaps assigned TRBD1 or TRBD2 (5 bases each). Germline V lookup: CDR1 LNHDA, CDR2 SQIVND (reference sequence). Trimming took 3 bases from V and 1 from J, leaving 10 bases between them. The CDR3 totals 14 residues. CDR3 nucleotide sequence: TGTGCCAGTAGTATCGGGGACGGGTCCTACGAGCAGTACTTC. This translates into CASSIGDGSYEQYF.

A word on this clone: One end of the junction varies from germline; a read error may be responsible. The chain employs TRBV7-4 and TRBJ2-6; no reliable D call. Germline CDR1 is SGHVT and CDR2 is SQSDAQ. The CDR3 covers 18 residues. CDR3 coding DNA: TGTGCCAGCAGCGGTAGTACCAGCTCACAAAGTCGGGCCAACGTCCTTACTTTC. It is translated as CASSGSTSSQSRANVLTF.

This chain connects TRBV7-2 to TRBJ1-1, with a weak D call TRBD1 (5 bases). Germline V gives CDR1 SGHTA, CDR2 FQGNSA. This CDR3 has 14 amino acids. Between the trimmed V and J ends, which lost 1 base and 11 bases, there was a span of 17 bases. The CDR3 DNA reads as TGTGCCAGCAGCTTAGTAGTTGGGGGACTTGGGGCTTTCTTT. It specifies CASSLVVGGLGAFF.

The chain links TRBV11-1 to TRBJ2-4; tentatively, D is TRBD1 (6 bases). From germline, CDR1 is SGHAT and CDR2 FQDESV (reference sequence). The CDR3 has 14 residues. V was clipped by 4 bases and J by 1 base, with 8 bases between them. The CDR3 DNA reads TGTGCCAGCAGCTCGCAGGGGGCCAAAAACATTCAGTACTTC. This sequence encodes CASSSQGAKNIQYF.

The rearrangement links TRBV4-1 to TRBJ2-5, with 9 positions matching TRBD2. The CDR3 contains 14 residues. After removal of 2 bases from V and 3 bases from J, the junction contained 1 base not matched to a gene. Per germline, CDR1 MGHRA and CDR2 YSYEKL. The CDR3 is CASSQLAGKETQYF. As DNA, the CDR3 is TGCGCCAGCAGCCAACTAGCGGGAAAAGAGACCCAGTACTTC.

The CDR3: CASSLVSAGRETQYF. Written as DNA, the CDR3 is TGTGCCAGCAGTTTAGTATCGGCGGGGCGAGAGACCCAGTACTTC. The genes are TRBV27 and TRBJ2-5, with D possibly matching TRBD2 (6 bases). Germline lookup yields CDR1 MNHEY and CDR2 SMNVEV (reference sequence). With 2 bases removed from V and 4 bases from J, the gap between germline ends came to 14 bases. This CDR3 contains 15 residues.

This clone was seen just once. This sequence joins TRBV11-2 and TRBJ1-2, with D possibly matching TRBD1 (5 bases). Germline CDR1 is SGHAT and CDR2 is FQNNGV. V was cut by 1 base and J by 5 bases, with 8 bases left in between. The CDR3 totals 13 residues. The CDR3 loop is CASSLGTPYGYTF. The CDR3 nucleotides are TGTGCCAGCAGCTTAGGGACACCGTATGGCTACACCTTC. Together with reference TRBV11-2 and TRBJ1-2, the CDR3 gives the full variable domain: EAGVAQSPRYKIIEKRQSVAFWCNPISGHATLYWYQQILGQGPKLLIQFQNNGVVDDSQLPKDRFSAERLKGVDSTLKIQPAKLEDSAVYLCASSLGTPYGYTFGSGTRLTVV.

The chain combines TRBV29-1 with TRBJ2-5; possible D gene TRBD2, 5 bases. Germline values: CDR1 SQVTM, CDR2 ANQGSEA. The CDR3 runs to 13 residues. V lost 1 base to trimming and J lost 5 bases, with 11 bases between them. The CDR3 DNA reads as TGCAGCGTTGAAGGAGGGAGCCGGGAGACCCAGTACTTC. Its translation: CSVEGGSRETQYF.

The gene calls are TRBV27 and TRBJ2-7, with 8 positions matching TRBD1. This CDR3 is built from 17 residues. CDR1 is MNHEY and CDR2 is SMNVEV in the germline V gene (reference sequence). The junction had 12 bases not matched to a gene; V was cut back by 0 bases and J by 5 bases. DNA of the CDR3: TGTGCCAGCAGTTTATCTTCGGGCAGGGGGCTCGGGGACGAGCAGTACTTC. Amino acid sequence: CASSLSSGRGLGDEQYF.

This chain links TRBV12-5 with TRBJ2-7; D unclear. Germline CDR1 reads LGHNT; CDR2 reads FRNRAP. This CDR3 spans 16 amino acids. The V gene lost 1 base and the J gene lost 3 bases, with 16 bases spanning the gap. The CDR3: CASGLATSLYGYEQYF. The CDR3 DNA reads TGTGCTAGTGGTTTGGCCACGAGCCTGTACGGCTACGAGCAGTACTTC.

This clone was picked up a small number of times. J is TRBJ2-1 and V is TRBV7-2; D is unclear. This CDR3 has 16 amino acids. Trimming removed 1 base at V and 0 bases at J, with 10 bases between. In germline, CDR1 is SGHTA, CDR2 FQGNSA. Written as DNA, the CDR3 is TGTGCCAGCAGCTTAGACTCCCAAAGCTCCTACAATGAGCAGTTCTTC. The encoded protein is CASSLDSQSSYNEQFF. Together with reference TRBV7-2 and TRBJ2-1, the CDR3 gives the full variable domain: GAGVSQSPSNKVTEKGKDVELRCDPISGHTALYWYRQSLGQGLEFLIYFQGNSAPDKSGLPSDRFSAERTGGSVSTLTIQRTQQEDSAVYLCASSLDSQSSYNEQFFGPGTRLTVL.

The rearrangement uses TRBV19 and TRBJ1-5; 8 nucleotides align to TRBD1. Germline CDR1 LNHDA, CDR2 SQIVND (reference sequence). Losses at the gene ends were 3 bases for V and 6 bases for J; bases not matched to a gene: 10. This CDR3 is 16 amino acids long. CDR3 in DNA: TGTGCCAGTAGTATGTACACAGGGGGAGGAGGTCAGCCCCAGCATTTT. The encoded protein is CASSMYTGGGGQPQHF.

The chain combines TRBV7-2 with TRBJ2-7; 8 bases are shared with TRBD1. Trimming at V came to 5 bases and at J to 2 bases, leaving 5 bases not matched to a gene. The CDR3 sequence is 14 residues long. The germline V gene has CDR1 SGHTA and CDR2 FQGNSA. CDR3 sequence: CASSRGQGAYEQYF. CDR3 sequence (DNA): TGTGCCAGCAGCCGTGGACAGGGCGCCTACGAGCAGTACTTC. The full variable domain, completed using reference TRBV7-2 and TRBJ2-7, is GAGVSQSPSNKVTEKGKDVELRCDPISGHTALYWYRQSLGQGLEFLIYFQGNSAPDKSGLPSDRFSAERTGGSVSTLTIQRTQQEDSAVYLCASSRGQGAYEQYFGPGTRLTVT.

V is TRBV6-5 and J is TRBJ1-1; D is unresolved. The CDR3 runs 15 residues. V lost 10 bases and J lost 0, with 18 bases in between. Germline V gene lookup returns CDR1 MNHEY and CDR2 SVGAGI. The CDR3 DNA reads as TGTGCCACGAAGTGGTTCTGGGGATTGAACACTGAAGCTTTCTTT. Translation: CATKWFWGLNTEAFF.

This chain joins TRBV6-1 and TRBJ2-7; 13 nucleotides agree with TRBD2. The CDR3 runs to 14 residues. J was trimmed by 3 bases and V by 5 bases; bases with no gene match: 1. Germline assignment: CDR1 MNHNS and CDR2 SASEGT. The chain's CDR3 is CASSTSGGGYEQYF. CDR3 nucleotide sequence: TGTGCCAGCAGTACTAGCGGGGGGGGCTACGAGCAGTACTTC.

The genes are TRBV19 and TRBJ2-7; 8 bases fit TRBD1. The CDR3 contains 19 residues. The germline V gene encodes CDR1 LNHDA and CDR2 SQIVND (reference sequence). The V and J ends lost 3 bases and 4 bases, in that order; junction bases with no gene match: 20. CDR3 coding DNA: TGTGCCAGTAGTATTGGAATCTTCTCGGACAGGGACAGGAGTTACGAGCAGTACTTC. It is translated as CASSIGIFSDRDRSYEQYF.

This clone appeared a single time. The chain uses TRBV5-4 and TRBJ1-4; D not certain. The CDR3 covers 14 residues. Trimming pared 5 bases from V and 7 bases from J, leaving 15 bases between. Germline V CDR1 and CDR2: SGHNT, YYREEE (reference sequence). The CDR3, as DNA: TGTGCCAGCAGTTCGACGGGAACGCGTGAAAAACTGTTTTTT. This gives the protein CASSSTGTREKLFF.

The chain recombines TRBV19 with TRBJ2-7, with TRBD1 matching 7 bases. Germline V lookup: CDR1 LNHDA, CDR2 SQIVND (reference sequence). V shed 6 bases, J shed 3 bases, and the junction held 11 bases outside the gene matches. This CDR3 contains 15 residues. The CDR3 DNA reads TGTGCCAGTAGCAATAACAGGGGCCGAGGCTACGAGCAGTACTTC. Protein product: CASSNNRGRGYEQYF.

The gene calls are TRBV12-5 and TRBJ1-5; TRBD1 matches 9 bases. There are 15 residues in the CDR3. Germline CDR1 LGHNT, CDR2 FRNRAP. Trimming removed 5 bases from V and 6 bases from J; junction bases left unmatched: 8. The CDR3 loop is CASGPGQGRSQPQHF. CDR3 in DNA: TGTGCTAGTGGTCCGGGACAGGGTAGAAGTCAGCCCCAGCATTTT.

The chain combines TRBV5-1 with TRBJ2-5; 7 nucleotides align to TRBD1. The V gene end was trimmed by 0 bases and the J gene end by 4 bases; junction bases not matched to a gene: 9. The V gene's germline CDR1 is SGHRS and CDR2 YFSETQ. This CDR3 is 16 amino acids long. The CDR3 DNA is TGCGCCAGCAGCTTGGCCAGGGACAGAGGGGCAGAGACCCAGTACTTC. Translating it yields CASSLARDRGAETQYF.

The chain recombines TRBV2 with TRBJ1-2, with TRBD1 matching 7 bases. CDR3 length equals 13 residues. Germline CDR1 reads SNHLY; CDR2 reads FYNNEI. V was pared by 10 bases and J by 7 bases, with 12 bases of the junction left unmatched. The CDR3: CANLLEGARGYTF. In nucleotides, the CDR3 is TGTGCCAACCTATTGGAGGGGGCGCGTGGCTACACCTTC.

This chain uses TRBV6-6 with TRBJ2-7, with D possibly called TRBD1 or TRBD2 (6 bases each). The germline gives CDR1 MNHNY, CDR2 SVGAGI (reference sequence). Trimming removed 2 bases at V and 4 bases at J, with 9 bases between. This CDR3 comprises 13 residues. The chain's CDR3 is CASSYGGRYEQYF. In DNA, the CDR3 is TGTGCCAGCAGTTACGGGGGGCGGTACGAGCAGTACTTC.

This clone has a handful of counts. V usage is TRBV4-2 and J usage is TRBJ2-4; the D call may be TRBD1 or TRBD2 (5 bases each). CDR3 length equals 15 residues. Trimming shortened V by 2 bases and J by 8 bases, and 16 bases separated the two germline ends. Germline V gives CDR1 LGHNA, CDR2 YNFKEQ. The CDR3 reads CASSQLIGAGDIQYF. CDR3 coding DNA: TGTGCCAGCAGCCAATTAATCGGGGCCGGGGACATTCAGTACTTC.

This chain uses TRBV21-1 with TRBJ1-5; the table's D call TRBD1 went unverified against the DNA. TRBV21-1 is flagged as a pseudogene. There are 14 residues in the CDR3. CDR3 sequence: CASSGTGPNQPQHF. The DNA of the CDR3 is TGTGCCAGCAGCGGGACAGGGCCGAATCAGCCCCAGCATTTT.

The chain carries TRBV28 and TRBJ2-7; possibly TRBD1 for D (6 bases). Trimming stripped 3 bases from V and 2 bases from J, with 14 bases between. The CDR3 consists of 15 residues. Germline values: CDR1 MDHEN, CDR2 SYDVKM. CDR3 bases: TGTGCCAGCAGTTTCGGAAGGGGGTCCCCCTACGAGCAGTACTTC. It yields the protein CASSFGRGSPYEQYF.

This chain uses TRBV10-2 with TRBJ2-3; 7 bases map to TRBD2. The CDR3 loop spans 14 amino acids. After removal of 2 bases from V and 4 bases from J, the junction contained 3 bases not matched to a gene. Germline values: CDR1 WSHSY, CDR2 SAAADI. The CDR3 region has the DNA TGCGCCAGCAGTGAGCAGGGAGGGCCAGATACGCAGTATTTT. It specifies CASSEQGGPDTQYF.